This entry is about one TCR beta chain. Its antigen is not known. Stem cell-like memory, regulatory, central memory and naive CD4+ cells were sorted via CD45RO/CCR7/CD25/CD127/CD95/CD27. The entry originates in a study of beta chain features in type 1 diabetes. General study findings and limits: Within the patient group, naive, central memory and Treg TCRB repertoires appeared more similar to each other than within healthy donors.

Germline V gives CDR1 SGHVS, CDR2 FQNEAQ. V shed 5 bases and J shed 2 bases, with 13 bases lying between them. CDR3 length equals 15 residues. Expressed TCRB transcripts were sequenced, since all the RNA that had been isolated was reverse transcribed. Assay used: immunoSEQ multiplex PCR; TCRdb lists only in-frame clones, some missing. The sample comprises hundreds of thousands of clones, approximately 15% of which are singletons, and 0.035% to 0.04% rests with the top ten. This chain links TRBV7-8 with TRBJ2-1, with D perhaps matching TRBD2 (5 bases). The source of this sequence is a man aged 25 to 40 in good health. Material: naive CD4+ T cells from blood. Here the CDR3 reads CASSPTPEAYNEQFF. The CDR3 nucleotides read TGTGCCAGCAGCCCTACTCCGGAGGCCTACAATGAGCAGTTCTTC.